These 6 T cell receptor beta chains were sequenced from one sample in a study of PD-1 blockade in mismatch repair-deficient tumors. Only in-frame clones appear in the TCRdb table, and some are missing; sequencing was by immunoSEQ multiplex PCR. In the table there are under 50,000 clones, 77% of which are singletons. The specimen was PBMCs, collected before pembrolizumab treatment. The source of these receptors is an adult with mismatch repair-deficient cancer.

The genes are TRBV20-1 and TRBJ2-5; the D is unclear. The CDR3 covers 11 residues. Per germline, CDR1 DFQATT and CDR2 SNEGSKA (reference sequence). V dropped 5 bases and J dropped 7 bases, with 11 bases sitting between them. CDR3 protein: CSASFVGTQYF. The CDR3 region has the DNA TGCAGTGCTTCGTTCGTAGGGACCCAGTACTTC.

The sample holds a few counts of this clone. The chain couples TRBV7-3 to TRBJ2-3, with 7 bases lining up with TRBD2. This CDR3 region has 15 residues. The germline CDR1 and CDR2 sequences are SGHTA and FQGTGA. With 5 bases clipped from V and 4 bases from J, the junction kept 9 bases outside the gene matches. As DNA, the CDR3 is TGTGCCAGCAGCCCATGGAGCGGGAACGCAGATACGCAGTATTTT. Translation gives CASSPWSGNADTQYF.

The V gene is TRBV7-9, the J gene TRBJ2-5, with D possibly matching TRBD1 (6 bases). Trimming stripped 4 bases from V and 5 bases from J, with 14 bases between. Per germline, CDR1 SEHNR and CDR2 FQNEAQ (reference sequence). The CDR3 contains 14 residues. The CDR3 nucleotides are TGTGCCAGCAGCTATAGAAGGGACAAGGAGACCCAGTACTTC. It codes for CASSYRRDKETQYF.

The chain links TRBV19 to TRBJ1-1, with D possibly matching TRBD1 (6 bases). CDR3 length equals 14 residues. Trimming took 6 bases from V and 1 from J, leaving 12 bases between them. CDR1 LNHDA and CDR2 SQIVND come from the germline V gene (reference sequence). The CDR3 loop reads CASSILTGNTEAFF. CDR3 in DNA: TGTGCCAGTAGCATCCTGACAGGGAACACTGAAGCTTTCTTT.

The rearrangement uses TRBV7-2 and TRBJ1-2; D gene ambiguous. The V and J ends lost 5 bases and 6 bases respectively, with 13 bases between them. The germline V gene has CDR1 SGHTA and CDR2 FQGNSA. The CDR3 spans 13 residues. The CDR3 region is CASSPTAGNGYTF. CDR3 bases: TGTGCCAGCAGCCCCACCGCCGGAAATGGCTACACCTTC.

This sequence joins TRBV25-1 and TRBJ1-1; D unresolved. V was cut by 4 bases and J by 1 base, with 7 bases left in between. Germline assignment: CDR1 MGHDK and CDR2 SYGVNS. The CDR3 covers 13 residues. Here the CDR3 reads CASSVTENTEAFF. The CDR3 DNA follows: TGTGCCAGCAGTGTAACAGAGAACACTGAAGCTTTCTTT. Full variable domain (remainder filled in from reference TRBV25-1 and TRBJ1-1): EADIYQTPRYLVIGTGKKITLECSQTMGHDKMYWYQQDPGMELHLIHYSYGVNSTEKGDLSSESTVSRIRTEHFPLTLESARPSHTSQYLCASSVTENTEAFFGQGTRLTVV.